This T cell receptor (beta chain) was recovered during a study of T cell responses to AZD1222 COVID-19 vaccine. TCRdb's copy holds only in-frame clones and misses some; the assay was immunoSEQ multiplex PCR. The data contain some 60,000 clones, 75% to 85% of them singletons. The V gene end was trimmed by 2 bases and the J gene end by 0 bases; junction bases not matched to a gene: 6. Germline CDR1 is GTSNPN and CDR2 is SVGIG (reference sequence). This CDR3 spans 16 amino acids. This sample comprised peripheral blood, obtained on day 0 of AZD1222 vaccination. This receptor was obtained from an adult in good health. The V gene is TRBV30, the J gene TRBJ2-2; 7 nucleotides line up with TRBD1. CDR3 region: CAWSIQGSPNTGELFF. CDR3 coding DNA: TGTGCCTGGAGTATACAGGGGTCGCCGAACACCGGGGAGCTGTTTTTT.